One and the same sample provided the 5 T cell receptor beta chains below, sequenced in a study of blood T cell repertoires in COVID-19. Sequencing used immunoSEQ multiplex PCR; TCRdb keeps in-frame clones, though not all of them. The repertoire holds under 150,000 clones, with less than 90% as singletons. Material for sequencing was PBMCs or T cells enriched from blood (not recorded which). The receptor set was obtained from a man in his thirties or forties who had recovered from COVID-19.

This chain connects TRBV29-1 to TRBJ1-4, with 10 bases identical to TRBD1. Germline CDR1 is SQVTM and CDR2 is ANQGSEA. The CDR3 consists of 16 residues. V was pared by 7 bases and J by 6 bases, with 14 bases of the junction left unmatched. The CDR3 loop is CSARTGTGVDYEKLFF. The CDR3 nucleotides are TGCAGCGCCCGGACCGGGACAGGGGTCGATTATGAAAAACTGTTTTTT.

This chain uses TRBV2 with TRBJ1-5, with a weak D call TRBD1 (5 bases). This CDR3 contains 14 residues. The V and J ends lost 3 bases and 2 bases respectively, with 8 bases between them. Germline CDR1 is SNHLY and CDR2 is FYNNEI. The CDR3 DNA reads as TGTGCCAGCAGTGAGGTAGGGGGCAATCAGCCCCAGCATTTT. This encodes CASSEVGGNQPQHF.

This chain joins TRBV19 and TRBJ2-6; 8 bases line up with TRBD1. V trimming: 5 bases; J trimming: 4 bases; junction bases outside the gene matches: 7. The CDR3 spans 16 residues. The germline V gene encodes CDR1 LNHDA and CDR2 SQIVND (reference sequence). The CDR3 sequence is CASSPRQGSGANVLTF. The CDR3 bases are TGTGCCAGTAGTCCCAGACAGGGGTCGGGGGCCAACGTCCTGACTTTC.

The CDR3 DNA is TGTGCCAGCAGCTTGGGGGACCTAGCGGCAGATACGCAGTATTTT. Protein sequence: CASSLGDLAADTQYF. The V gene is TRBV7-2, the J gene TRBJ2-3; 7 bases are a match to TRBD2. The ends lost 3 bases at V and 4 bases at J; junction bases unmatched: 7. The germline V gene encodes CDR1 SGHTA and CDR2 FQGNSA. The CDR3 length is 15 residues.

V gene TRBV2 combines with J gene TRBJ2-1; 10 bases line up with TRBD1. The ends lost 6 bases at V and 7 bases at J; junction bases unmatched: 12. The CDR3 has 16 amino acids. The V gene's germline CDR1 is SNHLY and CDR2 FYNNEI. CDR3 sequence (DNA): TGTGCCAGCAGAGAGACAGGGGGCGCGGGTGGGAATGAGCAGTTCTTC. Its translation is CASRETGGAGGNEQFF.